Each of the 7 T cell receptor beta chains below was sequenced from the same sample in a study of blood T cell repertoires in COVID-19. Assay used: immunoSEQ multiplex PCR; TCRdb lists only in-frame clones, some missing. The sample includes 150,000 to 200,000 clones, roughly three quarters seen only once; the top ten take 10% to 15%. The material sequenced was peripheral blood. The receptors shown here come from a woman aged 80 or over with COVID-19, enrolled during active disease.

The chain employs TRBV11-2 and TRBJ1-3; perhaps TRBD1 as D (5 bases). V lost 3 bases and J 0 bases, leaving 9 bases between the germline ends. Germline lookup yields CDR1 SGHAT and CDR2 FQNNGV. There are 15 residues in the CDR3. The CDR3: CASSFRANSGNTIYF. CDR3 nucleotides: TGTGCCAGCAGCTTCAGGGCCAACTCTGGAAACACCATATATTTT.

CDR3 DNA: TGTGCCAGCACTACCTACCAGGCAGAGTTGAACACTGAAGCTTTCTTT. Translating gives CASTTYQAELNTEAFF. The rearrangement joins TRBV6-6 to TRBJ1-1, with unresolved D. Deletions cut 7 bases from V and 0 bases from J, with 18 bases between. This CDR3 spans 16 amino acids. Germline loops: CDR1 MNHNY, CDR2 SVGAGI (reference sequence).

V is TRBV5-4 and J is TRBJ2-3; 9 nucleotides match TRBD1. V shed 2 bases and J 5 bases; nucleotides not matched to a gene: 3. The CDR3 is 14 amino acids. Germline V gene sequence: CDR1 SGHNT, CDR2 YYREEE (reference sequence). Here the CDR3 reads CASSLRTGEDTQYF. The CDR3 coding sequence is TGTGCCAGCAGCTTAAGGACAGGGGAAGATACGCAGTATTTT.

The J gene is TRBJ1-1, the V gene TRBV29-1, with 8 bases aligning to TRBD1. Germline V gene sequence: CDR1 SQVTM, CDR2 ANQGSEA. After removal of 7 bases from V and 0 bases from J, the junction contained 7 bases not matched to a gene. The CDR3 is 14 amino acids. For the CDR3, the DNA is TGCAGCGCCAGGACAGGGAGGATGAACACTGAAGCTTTCTTT. It is translated as CSARTGRMNTEAFF. Full variable domain (outside the CDR3, taken from reference TRBV29-1 and TRBJ1-1): SAVISQKPSRDICQRGTSLTIQCQVDSQVTMMFWYRQQPGQSLTLIATANQGSEATYESGFVIDKFPISRPNLTFSTLTVSNMSPEDSSIYLCSARTGRMNTEAFFGQGTRLTVV.

This clone was recorded once. The rearrangement uses TRBV19 and TRBJ1-1; a possible D gene is TRBD1 (5 bases). The CDR3 is 14 amino acids. V was clipped by 3 bases and J by 9 bases, with 17 bases between them. CDR1 LNHDA and CDR2 SQIVND come from the germline V gene (reference sequence). The CDR3: CASSMSGRPLKAFF. For the CDR3, the DNA is TGTGCCAGTAGTATGTCAGGGCGGCCCCTGAAAGCTTTCTTT.

The chain combines TRBV27 with TRBJ1-3, with 10 bases fitting TRBD1. J was trimmed by 4 bases and V by 3 bases; bases with no gene match: 3. Germline CDR1 is MNHEY and CDR2 is SMNVEV (reference sequence). CDR3 length: 15 amino acids. CDR3 DNA: TGTGCCAGCAGTTTCGACAGGGGGCCGGGAAACACCATATATTTT. Translated, it gives CASSFDRGPGNTIYF.

The genes are TRBV21-1 and TRBJ2-2; TRBD1, the table's D call, lacks a check against the DNA. TRBV21-1 is a documented pseudogene. The CDR3 is 14 amino acids. The CDR3 is CASSKTAHTGELFF. The CDR3 bases are TGTGCCAGCAGCAAGACAGCTCACACCGGGGAGCTGTTTTTT.